A single sample gave rise to the 32 T cell receptor beta chains below, sequenced in a study of blood T cells in healthy people across ages. A second PCR of roughly 7 to 11 cycles used a sample-barcoded 5' primer and a J-beta primer mix. From the 5' RACE reads, TCRdb called clonotypes with MiXCR, one entry per CDR3 protein. The sample records roughly 2 million distinct CDR3 sequences, 40% to 55% being singletons. The sample taken for sequencing was blood. The receptors were gathered from a middle-aged woman in good health.

In this sample, this clonotype turned up a few times. The chain uses TRBV28 and TRBJ1-2; 11 bases align to TRBD1. The V gene's germline CDR1 is MDHEN and CDR2 SYDVKM. V shed 3 bases, J shed 5 bases, and the junction held 17 bases outside the gene matches. The CDR3 spans 19 residues. In DNA, the CDR3 is TGTGCCAGCAGTTTGGACCCCCCATCGGGACAGGGGGTTCGGTATGGCTACACCTTC. Translated: CASSLDPPSGQGVRYGYTF.

This sequence joins TRBV27 and TRBJ1-6, with TRBD1 as a possible D gene (5 bases). Germline V gene lookup returns CDR1 MNHEY and CDR2 SMNVEV (reference sequence). This CDR3 is 14 amino acids long. Trimming took off 11 bases at V and 0 bases at J, with 11 bases between the two ends. This CDR3 is CASMGGSYNSPLHF. CDR3 nucleotides: TGTGCCTCTATGGGGGGCTCCTATAATTCACCCCTCCACTTT.

The rearrangement links TRBV6-1 to TRBJ2-7; D is ambiguous. With 11 bases removed from V and 3 bases from J, the gap between germline ends came to 14 bases. CDR3 length: 12 amino acids. Germline values: CDR1 MNHNS, CDR2 SASEGT. CDR3 DNA sequence: TGTGCCTGCTCGTCGGACCTCTACGAGCAGTACTTC. Translation gives CACSSDLYEQYF.

This clonotype occurred a few times. The chain links TRBV6-5 to TRBJ2-5; the D gene is possibly TRBD2 (7 bases). Germline CDR1 and CDR2: MNHEY and SVGAGI. V lost 2 bases and J 4 bases, leaving 17 bases between the germline ends. The CDR3 runs to 16 residues. The CDR3 is CASSYPSAGAGETQYF. The CDR3, as DNA: TGTGCCAGCAGTTACCCGTCCGCGGGGGCGGGAGAGACCCAGTACTTC.

This sequence joins TRBV6-1 and TRBJ2-7, with D possibly being TRBD2 (5 bases). V dropped 4 bases and J dropped 4 bases, with 11 bases sitting between them. Germline CDR1 and CDR2: MNHNS and SASEGT. The CDR3 has 13 amino acids. The CDR3: CASSGGLGYEQYF. In DNA, the CDR3 is TGTGCCAGCAGTGGAGGACTTGGTTACGAGCAGTACTTC.

The sample holds one count of this clonotype. V and J are TRBV20-1 and TRBJ1-1; possibly TRBD1 for D (5 bases). From germline, CDR1 is DFQATT and CDR2 SNEGSKA (reference sequence). V was pared by 6 bases and J by 0 bases, with 11 bases between. The CDR3 is made up of 13 amino acids. The CDR3 here is CSAARQMNTEAFF. The CDR3 region has the DNA TGCAGTGCCGCACGACAGATGAACACTGAAGCTTTCTTT.

The CDR3: CASSRTYGDTQYF. The CDR3 nucleotides read TGTGCCAGTAGTAGGACTTATGGAGATACGCAGTATTTT. This chain uses TRBV6-5 with TRBJ2-3, with D possibly being TRBD2 (5 bases). Germline lookup yields CDR1 MNHEY and CDR2 SVGAGI. The CDR3 extends over 13 amino acids. Trimming removed 9 bases from V and 5 bases from J, with 15 bases in between.

The chain combines TRBV9 with TRBJ2-5; either TRBD1 or TRBD2 may fit D (5 bases each). CDR1 is SGDLS and CDR2 is YYNGEE in the germline V gene. CDR3 length: 17 residues. Trimming took off 3 bases at V and 1 base at J, with 19 bases between the two ends. The CDR3 DNA is TGTGCCAGCAGCGACGGGAATGGGGGTTGGAGCCAAGAGACCCAGTACTTC. Protein: CASSDGNGGWSQETQYF. Combining the CDR3 with reference TRBV9 and TRBJ2-5 gives the whole variable domain DSGVTQTPKHLITATGQRVTLRCSPRSGDLSVYWYQQSLDQGLQFLIQYYNGEERAKGNILERFSAQQFPDLHSELNLSSLELGDSALYFCASSDGNGGWSQETQYFGPGTRLLVL.

The V call is TRBV9, the J call TRBJ2-5; TRBD1 or TRBD2 may be the D gene (6 bases each). There are 14 residues in the CDR3. Trimming cost V 3 bases and J 5 bases, with 14 bases left between them. The germline CDR1 and CDR2 sequences are SGDLS and YYNGEE. CDR3 sequence: CASSAEGGWETQYF. The CDR3 region has the DNA TGTGCCAGCAGCGCAGAGGGGGGTTGGGAGACCCAGTACTTC.

This clonotype was counted only a few times. V is TRBV20-1 and J is TRBJ2-5; TRBD2 matches 8 bases. The J call could be wrong; TRBJ2-7 is a better fit for the DNA end. The CDR3 sequence is 14 residues long. Germline loops: CDR1 DFQATT, CDR2 SNEGSKA (reference sequence). CDR3 sequence: CSAPIGRGGYEQYF. CDR3 sequence (DNA): TGCAGTGCCCCTATCGGTCGGGGGGGCTACGAGCAGTACTTC.

This clonotype came up a few times. The chain uses TRBV7-2 and TRBJ1-2; D not resolved. Germline loops: CDR1 SGHTA, CDR2 FQGNSA. This CDR3 has 14 residues. Trimming cost V 2 bases and J 3 bases, with 10 bases left between them. The DNA for the CDR3 is TGTGCCAGCAGCTTAATCGGCACGGACTATGGCTACACCTTC. It encodes CASSLIGTDYGYTF.

The chain is built from TRBV4-3 and TRBJ1-2; unclear D gene. The CDR3 length is 16 residues. Germline V gene sequence: CDR1 LGHNA, CDR2 YSLEER. V lost 0 bases and J 4 bases, leaving 15 bases between the germline ends. In DNA, the CDR3 is TGCGCCAGCAGCCAAGAGCTGGTCAGCCCCACCTATGGCTACACCTTC. Amino acids: CASSQELVSPTYGYTF.

The rearrangement links TRBV10-3 to TRBJ2-3; D remains ambiguous. This CDR3 region has 13 residues. Trimming pared 8 bases from V and 2 bases from J, leaving 11 bases between. The germline V gene encodes CDR1 ENHRY and CDR2 SYGVKD. The CDR3 region has the DNA TGTGCCATCTCCAGGCCTAACACAGATACGCAGTATTTT. This gives the protein CAISRPNTDTQYF.

V usage is TRBV6-2 or TRBV6-3 and J usage is TRBJ2-5; 7 nucleotides agree with TRBD2. Matching the DNA end better, TRBJ2-7 makes the J call doubtful. This CDR3 is built from 12 residues. Germline V gene sequence: CDR1 MNHEY, CDR2 SVGEGT. The CDR3 region has the DNA TGTGCCACCTTCCAGGGAGGGTACGAGCAGTACTTC. This encodes CATFQGGYEQYF.

This chain uses TRBV7-2 with TRBJ1-1, with D possibly TRBD1 on 5 matching bases. CDR3 length equals 16 residues. With 1 base removed from V and 5 bases from J, the gap between germline ends came to 17 bases. In germline, CDR1 is SGHTA, CDR2 FQGNSA. Here the CDR3 reads CASSLVRRTSPTEAFF. DNA of the CDR3: TGTGCCAGCAGCTTAGTCCGGAGGACAAGCCCGACTGAAGCTTTCTTT.

Notes on this clonotype: One base away lies a much larger clone, so this may be a sequencing read error. V and J are TRBV13 and TRBJ1-2; TRBD1 agrees at 9 bases. CDR1 and CDR2 (germline): PRHDT, FYEKMQ (reference sequence). J gave up 6 bases and V 5 bases, and 4 bases lay outside the gene matches. CDR3 size: 13 residues. Here the CDR3 reads CASSRDRVDGYTF. CDR3 sequence (DNA): TGTGCCAGCAGCCGGGACAGGGTCGATGGCTACACCTTC.

The rearrangement joins TRBV27 to TRBJ1-5; a weak D match, TRBD1 (5 bases). The V gene lost 5 bases and the J gene lost 1 base, with 9 bases spanning the gap. CDR1 MNHEY and CDR2 SMNVEV come from the germline V gene (reference sequence). This CDR3 region has 14 residues. The CDR3 DNA reads as TGTGCCAGCAGTGTTAGGGGCAGCAATCAGCCCCAGCATTTT. Encoded protein: CASSVRGSNQPQHF.

As for this clonotype: The junction differs from germline at one of its ends, possibly a read error. This chain links TRBV6-5 with TRBJ1-2; no clear D. CDR1 and CDR2 from the germline V gene are MNHEY and SVGAGI. The CDR3 loop spans 13 amino acids. In DNA, the CDR3 is TGTGCCAGCAGTTACAGCCTTAACTGTGGCTACACCTTC. Translating gives CASSYSLNCGYTF.

The chain is built from TRBV6-2 or TRBV6-3 and TRBJ1-1; possibly TRBD1 for D (6 bases). Trimming removed 5 bases at V and 3 bases at J, with 16 bases between. The germline V gene encodes CDR1 MNHEY and CDR2 SVGEGT. The length of the CDR3 is 15 residues. CDR3 protein: CASSNEGGMDTEAFF. The CDR3 coding sequence is TGTGCCAGCAGTAACGAAGGGGGAATGGACACTGAAGCTTTCTTT.

The V gene is TRBV27, the J gene TRBJ2-1; D is possibly TRBD2 (6 bases). The CDR3 loop spans 15 amino acids. V was clipped by 2 bases and J by 4 bases, with 12 bases between them. Germline V gene lookup returns CDR1 MNHEY and CDR2 SMNVEV (reference sequence). CDR3 bases: TGTGCCAGCAGTTTAATACTAGCAGCTTACAATGAGCAGTTCTTC. It specifies CASSLILAAYNEQFF.

For this clonotype: A much larger clone differs by one base, so this may be a read error. The chain is built from TRBV7-9 and TRBJ2-5; TRBD2 agrees at 7 bases. The J call may be in error: the DNA end matches TRBJ2-1 better. The V gene's germline CDR1 is SEHNR and CDR2 FQNEAQ (reference sequence). The CDR3 sequence is 18 residues long. Written as DNA, the CDR3 is TGTGCCAGCAGCCAGGGCTTGGGGCGGGGGTTTTACCAAGAGACCCAGTTCTTC. Its protein is CASSQGLGRGFYQETQFF.

The count of this clonotype is one. The rearrangement joins TRBV5-8 to TRBJ2-3; TRBD2 matches 11 bases. This CDR3 comprises 15 residues. J lost 8 bases, V lost 4 bases, and 9 bases had no gene match. The V gene's germline CDR1 is SGHTS and CDR2 YDEGEE. The CDR3 DNA follows: TGTGCCAGCAGCGTGACTAGCGGGGTGGGAGGTACGCAGTATTTT. Translating gives CASSVTSGVGGTQYF.

V gene TRBV11-2 combines with J gene TRBJ2-7; D unresolved. The CDR3 length is 15 residues. V lost 5 bases to trimming and J lost 2 bases, with 16 bases between them. CDR1 is SGHAT, CDR2 FQNNGV, per germline. CDR3 nucleotides: TGTGCCAGCAGCCCGAGAGCACAGCTAACCTACGAGCAGTACTTC. It codes for CASSPRAQLTYEQYF.

The genes are TRBV6-6 and TRBJ1-2, with 8 bases identical to TRBD1. The CDR3 totals 16 residues. CDR1 and CDR2 (germline): MNHNY, SVGAGI (reference sequence). The ends lost 7 bases at V and 7 bases at J; junction bases unmatched: 17. The CDR3 sequence is CASIPRGQGVFLGYTF. Written as DNA, the CDR3 is TGTGCCAGCATCCCCAGGGGGCAGGGGGTCTTCCTTGGCTACACCTTC.

This clonotype was seen only a few times. A much bigger clone sits one base away, suggesting this may be a read error. V gene TRBV27 combines with J gene TRBJ2-5; D gene ambiguous. The CDR3 totals 11 residues. CDR1 is MNHEY, CDR2 SMNVEV, per germline (reference sequence). Trimming shortened V by 5 bases and J by 5 bases, and 6 bases separated the two germline ends. The CDR3 DNA sequence: TGTGCCAGCAGTAATTGGGAGACCCAGTACTTC. Protein: CASSNWETQYF.

V is TRBV28 and J is TRBJ2-5; tentatively, D is TRBD1 (6 bases). TRBJ2-7 matches the DNA end more closely, so the J call is doubtful. Germline loops: CDR1 MDHEN, CDR2 SYDVKM. The CDR3 runs 16 residues. Here the CDR3 DNA reads TGTGCCAGCAGTTTAAGGGGAACAGGGACCGTTGTCGAGCAGTACTTC. This sequence encodes CASSLRGTGTVVEQYF.

This clonotype came up a few times. The rearrangement uses TRBV29-1 and TRBJ2-3, with a tentative D call TRBD1 (6 bases). Trimming removed 5 bases from V and 1 base from J, with 10 bases in between. The CDR3 is 13 amino acids. The germline V gene encodes CDR1 SQVTM and CDR2 ANQGSEA. In DNA, the CDR3 is TGCAGCGTTCAAGGGGGTGGCACAGATACGCAGTATTTT. Translation gives CSVQGGGTDTQYF.

The J gene is TRBJ2-1, the V gene TRBV11-2; maybe TRBD2 (7 bases). The CDR3 length is 16 residues. The V and J ends lost 5 bases and 4 bases respectively, with 18 bases between them. The germline V gene encodes CDR1 SGHAT and CDR2 FQNNGV. CDR3 region: CASSPGLGGAYNEQFF. CDR3 coding DNA: TGTGCCAGCAGCCCCGGTTTGGGGGGGGCATACAATGAGCAGTTCTTC.

The CDR3 bases are TGTGCCAGTAGTCCCAAGGACACTCACTACGAGCAGTACTTC. It encodes CASSPKDTHYEQYF. The V call is TRBV19, the J call TRBJ2-7, with TRBD1 as a possible D gene (5 bases). Deletions cut 5 bases from V and 3 bases from J, with 14 bases between. Germline CDR1 and CDR2: LNHDA and SQIVND (reference sequence). The CDR3 spans 14 residues.

This CDR3 reads CSVEFSDRGTSYEQYF. In DNA form, the CDR3 reads TGCAGCGTTGAATTCTCGGACAGGGGGACGTCCTACGAGCAGTACTTC. This chain connects TRBV29-1 to TRBJ2-4, with 10 bases aligning to TRBD1. The end of the DNA aligns better with TRBJ2-7, so the J call may be wrong. The length of the CDR3 is 16 residues. Per germline, CDR1 SQVTM and CDR2 ANQGSEA.

This clonotype was recorded a few times. The genes are TRBV14 and TRBJ2-1; a weak D match, TRBD1 (5 bases). V was pared by 4 bases and J by 6 bases, with 16 bases between. Germline CDR1 and CDR2: SGHDN and FVKESK. The CDR3 is 15 amino acids. The CDR3 DNA sequence: TGTGCCAGCAGCCTGTCTCAGGGTCACTTCAATGAGCAGTTCTTC. Its translation: CASSLSQGHFNEQFF.

This clonotype was observed a handful of times. The chain combines TRBV7-2 with TRBJ2-1, with unresolved D. The germline gives CDR1 SGHTA, CDR2 FQGNSA. Trimming removed 0 bases at V and 12 bases at J, with 6 bases between. The CDR3 contains 11 residues. The CDR3 loop is CASSLAIGQFF. For the CDR3, the DNA is TGTGCCAGCAGCTTAGCGATTGGGCAGTTCTTC. The full variable domain, with the rest looked up from reference TRBV7-2 and TRBJ2-1, is GAGVSQSPSNKVTEKGKDVELRCDPISGHTALYWYRQSLGQGLEFLIYFQGNSAPDKSGLPSDRFSAERTGGSVSTLTIQRTQQEDSAVYLCASSLAIGQFFGPGTRLTVL.